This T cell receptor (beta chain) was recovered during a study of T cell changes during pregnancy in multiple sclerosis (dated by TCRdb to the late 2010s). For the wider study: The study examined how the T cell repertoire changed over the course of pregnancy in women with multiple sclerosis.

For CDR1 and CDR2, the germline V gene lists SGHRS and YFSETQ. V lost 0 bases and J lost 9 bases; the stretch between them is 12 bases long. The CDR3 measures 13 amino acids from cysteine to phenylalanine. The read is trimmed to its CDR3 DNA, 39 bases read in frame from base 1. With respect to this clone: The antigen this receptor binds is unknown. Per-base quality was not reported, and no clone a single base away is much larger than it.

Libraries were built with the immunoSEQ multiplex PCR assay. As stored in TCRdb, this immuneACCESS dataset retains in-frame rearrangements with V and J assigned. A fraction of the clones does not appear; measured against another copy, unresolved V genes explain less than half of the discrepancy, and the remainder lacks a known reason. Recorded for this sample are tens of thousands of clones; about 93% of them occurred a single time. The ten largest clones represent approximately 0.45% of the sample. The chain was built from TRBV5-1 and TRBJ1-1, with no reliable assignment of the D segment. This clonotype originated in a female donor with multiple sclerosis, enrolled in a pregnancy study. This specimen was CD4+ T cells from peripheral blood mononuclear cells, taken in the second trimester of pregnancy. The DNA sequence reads TGCGCCAGCAGCTTGGAGGCTGCGGGAAAAGCTTTCTTT. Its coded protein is CASSLEAAGKAFF.